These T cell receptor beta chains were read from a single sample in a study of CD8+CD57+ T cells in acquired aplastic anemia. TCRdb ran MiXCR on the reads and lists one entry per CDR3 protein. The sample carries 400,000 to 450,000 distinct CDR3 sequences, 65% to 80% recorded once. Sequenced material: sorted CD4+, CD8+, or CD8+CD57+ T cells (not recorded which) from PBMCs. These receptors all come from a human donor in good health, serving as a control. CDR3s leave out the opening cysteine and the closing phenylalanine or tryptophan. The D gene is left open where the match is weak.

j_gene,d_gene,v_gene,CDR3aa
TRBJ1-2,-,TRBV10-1,ASSVRGSLNYGYT
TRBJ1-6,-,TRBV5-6,ASRGDGYSPLH
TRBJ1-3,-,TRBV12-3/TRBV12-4,ATRRDRRLTNTIY
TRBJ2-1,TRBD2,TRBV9,ASTTSLAGASEQF
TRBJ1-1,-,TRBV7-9,ASSLGSNTEAF
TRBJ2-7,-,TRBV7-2,ASSLGSSTEAFF
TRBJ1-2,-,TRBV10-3,AISPRGGDGYT
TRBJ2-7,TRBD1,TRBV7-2,ASRPGTAPATEQY
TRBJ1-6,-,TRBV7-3,ASSSVSNTRAPLH
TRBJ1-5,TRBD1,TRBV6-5,ASSYSRQGHSAAQH
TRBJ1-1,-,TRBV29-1,SVGVTGNTEAF
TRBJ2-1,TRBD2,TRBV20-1,SVTGLAGKDEQF
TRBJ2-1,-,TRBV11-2,ASSFRGDNEQF
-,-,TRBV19,ASSEVWISTDTQH
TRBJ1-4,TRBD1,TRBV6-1,ASTLGTVATNEKLF
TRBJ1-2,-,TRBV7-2,ASSLGLGKNYCYT
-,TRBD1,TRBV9,ASSTATGDEQYFQY
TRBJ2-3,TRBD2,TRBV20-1,SARGRGGVTDTQY
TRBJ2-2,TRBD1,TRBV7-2,ASSFATGGYYEQELF
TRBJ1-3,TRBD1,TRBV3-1,ASSLGTGATIY
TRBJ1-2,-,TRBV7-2,ASSPPTGDRYYYT
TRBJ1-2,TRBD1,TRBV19,ASTGQGYNYGYT